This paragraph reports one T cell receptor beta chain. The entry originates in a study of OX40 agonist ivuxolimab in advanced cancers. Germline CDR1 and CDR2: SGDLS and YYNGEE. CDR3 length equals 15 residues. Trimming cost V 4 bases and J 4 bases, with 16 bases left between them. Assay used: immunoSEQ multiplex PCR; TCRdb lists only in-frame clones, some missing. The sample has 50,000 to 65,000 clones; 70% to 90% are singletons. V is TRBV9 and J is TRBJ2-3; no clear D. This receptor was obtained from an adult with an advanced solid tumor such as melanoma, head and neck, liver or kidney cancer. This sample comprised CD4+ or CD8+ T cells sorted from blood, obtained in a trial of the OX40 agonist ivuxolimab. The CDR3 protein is CASSPSATYADTQYF. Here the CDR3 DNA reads TGTGCCAGCAGCCCAAGCGCTACCTACGCAGATACGCAGTATTTT.